This TCR beta chain is from a study of T cell repertoires in cytomegalovirus infection. Study-wide context: Through public TCR beta signatures, both CMV infection and matching HLA type were indicated.

TCRdb reprocessed the reads via MiXCR and lists one record per CDR3 protein. The sample holds roughly 300,000 distinct CDR3 sequences, about a quarter seen once. Of note for this clonotype: Its target is unknown.

The CDR3 runs to 15 residues. The V end lost 5 bases, the J end lost 1 base, and 12 bases lay between the germline ends. Germline CDR1 reads SGHTA; CDR2 reads FQGNSA. Notes on the study in general: CMV-specific TCR beta clonotypes restricted by HLA-C dominated the ex vivo response.

This rearrangement joins TRBV7-2 to TRBJ2-4, with a weak D call TRBD2 (5 bases). The sequencing input was PBMCs. The clonotype comes from a human donor in good health (CMV status not recorded). Some clones in this sample may be carry-over from other donors' samples. The CDR3 DNA follows: TGTGCCAGCAGCCCCGACAAGCGGGCCAAAAACATTCAGTACTTC. As protein: CASSPDKRAKNIQYF.